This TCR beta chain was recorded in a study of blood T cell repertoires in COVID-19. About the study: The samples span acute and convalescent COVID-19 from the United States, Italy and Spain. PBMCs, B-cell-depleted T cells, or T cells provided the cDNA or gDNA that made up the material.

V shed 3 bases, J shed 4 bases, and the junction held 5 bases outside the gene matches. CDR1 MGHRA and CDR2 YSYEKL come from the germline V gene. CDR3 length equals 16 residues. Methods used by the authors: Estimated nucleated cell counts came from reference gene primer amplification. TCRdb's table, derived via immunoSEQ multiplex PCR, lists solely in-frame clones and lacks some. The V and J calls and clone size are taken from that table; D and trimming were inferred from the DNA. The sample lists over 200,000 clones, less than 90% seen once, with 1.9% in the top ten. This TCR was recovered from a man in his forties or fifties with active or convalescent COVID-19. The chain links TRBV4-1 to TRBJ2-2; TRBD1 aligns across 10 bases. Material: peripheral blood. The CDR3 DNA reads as TGCGCCAGCAGCCATGGGACAGGGGATGGCACCGGGGAGCTGTTTTTT. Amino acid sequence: CASSHGTGDGTGELFF.